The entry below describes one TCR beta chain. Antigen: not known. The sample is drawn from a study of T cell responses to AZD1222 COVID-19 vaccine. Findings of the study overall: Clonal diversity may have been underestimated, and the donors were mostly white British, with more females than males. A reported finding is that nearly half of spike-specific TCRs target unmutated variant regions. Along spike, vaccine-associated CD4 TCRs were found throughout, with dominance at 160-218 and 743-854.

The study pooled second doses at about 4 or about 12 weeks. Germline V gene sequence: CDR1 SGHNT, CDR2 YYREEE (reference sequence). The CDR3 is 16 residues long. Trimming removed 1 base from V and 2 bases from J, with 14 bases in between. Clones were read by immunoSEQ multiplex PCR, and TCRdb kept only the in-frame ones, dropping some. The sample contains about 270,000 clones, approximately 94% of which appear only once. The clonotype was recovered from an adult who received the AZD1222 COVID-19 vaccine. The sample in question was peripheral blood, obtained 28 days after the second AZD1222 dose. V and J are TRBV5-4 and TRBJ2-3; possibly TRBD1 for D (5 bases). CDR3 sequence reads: CASSLYRGLDTDTQYF. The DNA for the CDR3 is TGTGCCAGCAGCTTGTATAGGGGTTTGGACACAGATACGCAGTATTTT.